This T cell receptor (beta chain) was found in a study of blood T cell repertoires in COVID-19. Study-level information: The United States, Italy and Spain were the sources of the acute and convalescent COVID-19 samples.

In the study's own analysis: How many nucleated cells were present was estimated from reference gene primer amplification. Using immunoSEQ multiplex PCR, the repertoire was profiled, and TCRdb retains in-frame clones only, with some absent. The D gene and trimming were derived from the DNA, and the V and J assignments and clone size from that table. The sample has about 80,000 clones; around 78% are singletons. Per the germline V gene, CDR1 is MDHEN and CDR2 is SYDVKM. The CDR3 is made up of 14 amino acids. Trimming stripped 5 bases from V and 8 bases from J, with 13 bases between. Input material: peripheral blood. V and J are TRBV28 and TRBJ2-6; maybe TRBD1 (8 bases). This receptor was taken from a human donor in a cohort sampled during active COVID-19. CDR3 DNA sequence: TGTGCCAGCAGTGTACAGGGGGGGACCAACGTCCTGACTTTC. As protein: CASSVQGGTNVLTF.